This T cell receptor (beta chain) was documented in a study of T cell responses to AZD1222 COVID-19 vaccine. V gave up 0 bases and J gave up 2 bases, with 5 bases separating them. This CDR3 is 13 amino acids long. Germline V gene data show CDR1 as SGHDT and CDR2 as YYEEEE. Using immunoSEQ multiplex PCR, the repertoire was profiled, and TCRdb retains in-frame clones only, with some absent. The sample yields about 42,000 clones, roughly 88% seen once. This sequence was found in an adult who received the AZD1222 COVID-19 vaccine. The sequenced sample was peripheral blood, obtained 28 days after the second AZD1222 dose. V gene TRBV5-6 combines with J gene TRBJ1-2; D gene uncertain. The CDR3 is CASSLGQNYGYTF. The CDR3 DNA is TGTGCCAGCAGCTTGGGTCAGAACTATGGCTACACCTTC.